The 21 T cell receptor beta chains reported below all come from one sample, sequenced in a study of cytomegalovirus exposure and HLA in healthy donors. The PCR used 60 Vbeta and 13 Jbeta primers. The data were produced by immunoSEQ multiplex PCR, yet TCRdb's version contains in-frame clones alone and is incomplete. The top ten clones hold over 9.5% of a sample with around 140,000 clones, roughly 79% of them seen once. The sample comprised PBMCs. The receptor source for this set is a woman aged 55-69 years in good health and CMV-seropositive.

CDR3 DNA: TGTGCCAGCAGTGACGGCAGGGGTCTCCAAGAGACCCAGTACTTC. Its translation: CASSDGRGLQETQYF. The chain is built from TRBV6-1 and TRBJ2-5, with D perhaps TRBD1 (6 bases). V gave up 3 bases and J gave up 1 base, with 12 bases separating them. Germline loops: CDR1 MNHNS, CDR2 SASEGT. CDR3 length: 15 amino acids.

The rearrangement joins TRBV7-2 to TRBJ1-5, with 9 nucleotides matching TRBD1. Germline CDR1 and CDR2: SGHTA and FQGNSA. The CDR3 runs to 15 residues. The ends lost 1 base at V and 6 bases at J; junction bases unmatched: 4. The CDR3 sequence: CASSLGQGVPQPQHF. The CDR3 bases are TGTGCCAGCAGCTTAGGACAGGGGGTACCTCAGCCCCAGCATTTT.

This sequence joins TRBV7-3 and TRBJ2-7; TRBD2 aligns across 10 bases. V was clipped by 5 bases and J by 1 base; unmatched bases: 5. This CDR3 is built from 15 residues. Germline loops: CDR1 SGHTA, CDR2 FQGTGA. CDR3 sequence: CASSVVAGGSYEQYF. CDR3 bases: TGTGCCAGCAGCGTCGTAGCGGGAGGTTCCTACGAGCAGTACTTC. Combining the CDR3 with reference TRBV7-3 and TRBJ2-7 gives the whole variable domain GAGVSQTPSNKVTEKGKYVELRCDPISGHTALYWYRQSLGQGPEFLIYFQGTGAADDSGLPNDRFFAVRPEGSVSTLKIQRTERGDSAVYLCASSVVAGGSYEQYFGPGTRLTVT.

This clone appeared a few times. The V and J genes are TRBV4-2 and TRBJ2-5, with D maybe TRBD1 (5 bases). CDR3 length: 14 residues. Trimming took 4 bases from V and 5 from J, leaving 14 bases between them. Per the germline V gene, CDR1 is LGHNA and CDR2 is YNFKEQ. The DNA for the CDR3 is TGTGCCAGCAGCCGCTTCTTAGGGGCGGAGACCCAGTACTTC. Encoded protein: CASSRFLGAETQYF.

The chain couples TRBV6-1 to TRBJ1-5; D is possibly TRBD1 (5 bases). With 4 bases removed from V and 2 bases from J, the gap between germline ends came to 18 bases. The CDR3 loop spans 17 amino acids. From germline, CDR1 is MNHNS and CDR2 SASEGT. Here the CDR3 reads CASSGGQPPGGNQPQHF. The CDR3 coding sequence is TGTGCCAGCAGTGGTGGACAACCCCCGGGGGGCAATCAGCCCCAGCATTTT.

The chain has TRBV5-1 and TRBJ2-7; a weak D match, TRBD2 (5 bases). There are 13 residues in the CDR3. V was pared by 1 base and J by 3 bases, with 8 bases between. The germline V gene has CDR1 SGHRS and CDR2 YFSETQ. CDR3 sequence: CASSLLGDYEQYF. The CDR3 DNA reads TGCGCCAGCAGCTTGTTGGGAGACTACGAGCAGTACTTC.

Here the CDR3 DNA reads TGCGCCAGCAGCTTCCCGGAGACAGGACAGAACACTGAAGCTTTCTTT. Encoded protein: CASSFPETGQNTEAFF. V usage is TRBV5-1 and J usage is TRBJ1-1; perhaps TRBD1 as D (6 bases). CDR1 SGHRS and CDR2 YFSETQ come from the germline V gene. The V end lost 2 bases, the J end lost 1 base, and 15 bases lay between the germline ends. The CDR3 sequence is 16 residues long.

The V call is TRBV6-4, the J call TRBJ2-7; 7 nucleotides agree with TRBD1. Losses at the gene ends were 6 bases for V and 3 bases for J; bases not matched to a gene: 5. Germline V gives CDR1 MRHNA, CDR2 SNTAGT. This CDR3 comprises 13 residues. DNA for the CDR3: TGTGCCAGCAGGCCGGGACAGAGCTACGAGCAGTACTTC. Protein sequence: CASRPGQSYEQYF.

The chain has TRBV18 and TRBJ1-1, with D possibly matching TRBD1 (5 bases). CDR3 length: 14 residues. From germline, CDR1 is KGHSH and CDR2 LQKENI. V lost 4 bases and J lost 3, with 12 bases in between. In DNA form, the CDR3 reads TGTGCCAGCTCACTATTTCGGGGGGACACTGAAGCTTTCTTT. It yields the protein CASSLFRGDTEAFF.

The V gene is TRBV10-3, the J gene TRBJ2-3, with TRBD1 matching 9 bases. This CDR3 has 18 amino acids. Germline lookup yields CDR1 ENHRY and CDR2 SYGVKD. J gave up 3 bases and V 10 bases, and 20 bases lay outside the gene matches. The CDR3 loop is CATKGQGQGEGRTDTQYF. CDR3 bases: TGTGCCACTAAAGGACAGGGGCAAGGGGAGGGCCGGACAGATACGCAGTATTTT.

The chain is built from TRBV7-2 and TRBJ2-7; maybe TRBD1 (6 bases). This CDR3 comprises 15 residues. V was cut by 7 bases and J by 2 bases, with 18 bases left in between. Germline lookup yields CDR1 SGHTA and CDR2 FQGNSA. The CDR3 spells CASILRVDRTYEQYF. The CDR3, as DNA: TGTGCCAGCATCCTTAGGGTCGACAGGACCTACGAGCAGTACTTC.

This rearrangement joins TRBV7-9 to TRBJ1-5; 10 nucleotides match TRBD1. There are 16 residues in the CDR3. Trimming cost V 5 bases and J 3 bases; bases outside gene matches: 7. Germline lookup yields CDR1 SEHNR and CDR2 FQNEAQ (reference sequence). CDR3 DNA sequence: TGTGCCAGCAGCCCATCCGGGACAGGGGACAATCAGCCCCAGCATTTT. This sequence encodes CASSPSGTGDNQPQHF.

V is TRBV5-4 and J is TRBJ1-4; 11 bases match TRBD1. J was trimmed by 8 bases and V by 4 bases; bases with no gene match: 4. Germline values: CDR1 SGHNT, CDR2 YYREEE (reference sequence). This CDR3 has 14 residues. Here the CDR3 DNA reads TGTGCCAGCAGCACGGGACAGGGGGACGAAAAACTGTTTTTT. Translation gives CASSTGQGDEKLFF.

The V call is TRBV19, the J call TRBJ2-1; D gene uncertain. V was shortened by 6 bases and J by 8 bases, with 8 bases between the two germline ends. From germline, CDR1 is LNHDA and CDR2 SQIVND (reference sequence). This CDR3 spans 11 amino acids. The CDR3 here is CASRVTDEQFF. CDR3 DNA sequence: TGTGCCAGTAGGGTTACGGATGAGCAGTTCTTC.

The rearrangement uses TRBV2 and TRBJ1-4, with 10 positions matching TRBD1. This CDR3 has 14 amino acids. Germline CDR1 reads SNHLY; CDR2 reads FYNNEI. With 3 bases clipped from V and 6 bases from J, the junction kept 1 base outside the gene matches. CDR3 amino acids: CASSEDRGDEKLFF. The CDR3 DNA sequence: TGTGCCAGCAGTGAGGACAGGGGGGATGAAAAACTGTTTTTT.

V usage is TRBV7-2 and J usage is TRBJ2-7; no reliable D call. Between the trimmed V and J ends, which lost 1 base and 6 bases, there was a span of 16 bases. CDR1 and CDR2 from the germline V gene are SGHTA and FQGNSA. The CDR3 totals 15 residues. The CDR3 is CASSLGVGAPSEQYF. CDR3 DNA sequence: TGTGCCAGCAGCTTAGGCGTAGGAGCCCCCTCCGAGCAGTACTTC.

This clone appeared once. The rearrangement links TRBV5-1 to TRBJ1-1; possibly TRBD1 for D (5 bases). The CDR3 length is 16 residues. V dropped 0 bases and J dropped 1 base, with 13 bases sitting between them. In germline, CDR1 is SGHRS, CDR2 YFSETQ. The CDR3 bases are TGCGCCAGCAGCTTGGGCGGGGTGGGGGGGAACACTGAAGCTTTCTTT. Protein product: CASSLGGVGGNTEAFF.

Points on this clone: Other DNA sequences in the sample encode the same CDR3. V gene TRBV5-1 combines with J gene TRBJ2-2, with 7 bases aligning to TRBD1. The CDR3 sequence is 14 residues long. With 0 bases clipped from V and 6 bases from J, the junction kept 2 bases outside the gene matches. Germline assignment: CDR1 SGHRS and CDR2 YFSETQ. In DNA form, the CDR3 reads TGCGCCAGCAGCTTGGACAGGGGAGCCGGGGAGCTGTTTTTT. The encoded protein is CASSLDRGAGELFF.

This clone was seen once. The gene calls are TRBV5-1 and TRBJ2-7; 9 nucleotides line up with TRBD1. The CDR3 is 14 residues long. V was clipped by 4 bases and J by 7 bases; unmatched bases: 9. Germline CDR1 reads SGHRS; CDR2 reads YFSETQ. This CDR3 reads CASSDRTGDDEQYF. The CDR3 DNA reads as TGCGCCAGCAGCGACCGGACAGGGGATGATGAGCAGTACTTC.

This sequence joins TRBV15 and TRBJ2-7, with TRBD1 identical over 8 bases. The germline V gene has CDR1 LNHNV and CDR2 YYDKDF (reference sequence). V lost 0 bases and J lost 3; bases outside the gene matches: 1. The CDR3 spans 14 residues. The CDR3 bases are TGTGCCACCAGCAGAGAGGGGACAGGCTACGAGCAGTACTTC. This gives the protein CATSREGTGYEQYF.

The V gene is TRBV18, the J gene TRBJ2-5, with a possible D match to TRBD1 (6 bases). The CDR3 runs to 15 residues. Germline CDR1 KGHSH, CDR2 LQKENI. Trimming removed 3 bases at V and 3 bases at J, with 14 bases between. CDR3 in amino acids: CASSPGHLTEETQYF. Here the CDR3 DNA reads TGTGCCAGCTCACCGGGACACCTCACGGAAGAGACCCAGTACTTC.